This T cell receptor beta chain emerged from a study of control samples from healthy donors and cancer patients (dated by TCRdb to the early 2020s). The receptor library was made with the immunoSEQ multiplex PCR assay. In its TCRdb copy, this immuneACCESS table keeps in-frame sequences only and misses some clones. Where compared with another copy, unresolved V genes explain less than half of these, and the others have no known cause. In all, the sample holds 77,000 or so clones, and roughly 91% of those were seen once. Less than 20% of the sample goes to the ten largest clones. Trimming removed 0 bases from V and 1 base from J, leaving 13 bases between the germline ends. The germline V gene yields LGHNT for CDR1 and FRNRAP for CDR2. The CDR3 starts with the cysteine, ends with the phenylalanine, and has 17 residues. Only the CDR3 region is kept as DNA, spanning 51 bases read in frame from base 1.

On this clone: Its antigen specificity is not known. No base qualities exist here, and no much larger clone lies one base off it.

This TCR was sampled from a man younger than 45 in good health. The sequencing sample was made of blood. Here the chain combines TRBV12-5 and TRBJ1-5, with a weak D call of TRBD1 (6 bases match). CDR3 region: CASGLVQGVRSNQPQHF. At the DNA level, the sequence is TGTGCTAGTGGTTTGGTACAGGGTGTGCGAAGCAATCAGCCCCAGCATTTT.